This T cell receptor beta chain was recovered during a study of response to subunit inactivated influenza vaccine. Each CDR3 protein is one row after TCRdb ran MiXCR on the RT-PCR reads. The sample holds 300,000 to 350,000 distinct CDR3 sequences, about 20% seen once. This clonotype has more than one count but fewer than ten. The clonotype comes from a man aged 50-75 years who received an inactivated influenza vaccine. Sequencing used PBMCs from blood, obtained 21 months after vaccination.

The CDR3 DNA follows: TGCGCCAGCAGCGCTAATTCCGGGGAGCAGTACTTC. Its translation is CASSANSGEQYF. The V gene is TRBV5-1, the J gene TRBJ2-7; D unresolved. Germline values: CDR1 SGHRS, CDR2 YFSETQ. V lost 4 bases, J lost 7 bases, and 12 bases lay in between. This CDR3 contains 12 residues.